This T cell receptor beta chain is drawn from a study of T cell responses to AZD1222 COVID-19 vaccine. V lost 2 bases and J lost 8; bases outside the gene matches: 6. CDR1 is MNHNS and CDR2 is SASEGT in the germline V gene. This CDR3 comprises 14 residues. The table came from immunoSEQ multiplex PCR; TCRdb's copy has only in-frame clones and leaves some out. The data contain around 130,000 clones, 70% to 90% of them seen just once; the ten biggest clones take up over 2.5%. To note about this clone: What it recognizes is unknown.

Study observations and caveats: Just a handful of people given AZD1222 tested seropositive at baseline. Two AZD1222 doses significantly raised spike-specific TCR breadth and depth over controls. Clonal diversity was possibly underestimated, and white British individuals and females predominated among donors.

The chain employs TRBV6-1 and TRBJ1-2, with 9 nucleotides matching TRBD1. This TCR came from an adult who received the AZD1222 COVID-19 vaccine. Sequenced material: peripheral blood, taken 28 days after the second AZD1222 dose. CDR3 DNA: TGTGCCAGCAGTGAATATGGGACAGGGAGCGGCTACACCTTC. It encodes CASSEYGTGSGYTF.